Listed here are 32 T cell receptor beta chains from one sample, sequenced in a study of Graves' ophthalmopathy and Graves' hyperthyroidism. Amplifying from RNA transcripts, the study obtained TCR beta CDR3 regions. In the first round, RT-PCR was carried out with HTBI primers, and a multiplex PCR formed the second round. One entry per CDR3 protein results from TCRdb running MiXCR on the multiplex PCR reads. The data hold 400,000 to 450,000 distinct CDR3 sequences, with 20% to 25% observed a single time. The sequencing input was peripheral blood. All receptors come from a woman younger than 30 with stable Graves' hyperthyroidism.

The J gene is TRBJ1-2, the V gene TRBV12-3 or TRBV12-4; D unclear. The V end was cut by 6 bases, the J end by 8 bases, with 22 bases between. The CDR3 has 15 amino acids. The CDR3 is CASSPNQYAGGGYTF. CDR3 bases: TGTGCCAGCAGCCCGAACCAGTATGCCGGTGGGGGCTACACCTTC.

This clonotype was seen ten or more times. The J gene is TRBJ2-7, the V gene TRBV18, with D perhaps being TRBD1 or TRBD2 (5 bases each). Looked up from germline, CDR1 is KGHSH and CDR2 is LQKENI. This CDR3 is built from 15 residues. The V end was cut by 3 bases, the J end by 2 bases, with 14 bases between. CDR3 sequence: CASSPRDRAAYEQYF. CDR3 DNA sequence: TGTGCCAGCTCACCCCGGGACCGGGCGGCCTACGAGCAGTACTTC.

In this sample, this clonotype turned up many times. This sequence joins TRBV20-1 and TRBJ1-1; 9 bases are shared with TRBD1. The CDR3 runs 17 residues. Looked up from germline, CDR1 is DFQATT and CDR2 is SNEGSKA (reference sequence). The V and J ends lost 6 bases and 6 bases, in that order; junction bases with no gene match: 20. The CDR3 is CSAPGQGLGLSEPEAFF. In DNA, the CDR3 is TGCAGTGCGCCCGGACAGGGGCTTGGGTTAAGTGAGCCTGAAGCTTTCTTT.

Many counts were recorded for this clonotype. V is TRBV11-2 and J is TRBJ1-6, with D possibly being TRBD1 (5 bases). With 3 bases removed from V and 7 bases from J, the gap between germline ends came to 13 bases. The CDR3 loop spans 15 amino acids. Germline CDR1 is SGHAT and CDR2 is FQNNGV. The CDR3 DNA is TGTGCCAGCAGCTTTGGGACGAGGGCAAATTCACCCCTCCACTTT. Protein: CASSFGTRANSPLHF.

The J gene is TRBJ1-1, the V gene TRBV7-8; D is perhaps TRBD1 (5 bases). The V gene lost 7 bases and the J gene lost 8 bases, with 17 bases spanning the gap. The length of the CDR3 is 13 residues. Germline CDR1 reads SGHVS; CDR2 reads FQNEAQ. The CDR3 is CASTREVRGEAFF. The DNA for the CDR3 is TGTGCCAGCACCAGGGAAGTTCGAGGGGAAGCTTTCTTT.

This clonotype occurred many times. The J gene is TRBJ2-7, the V gene TRBV7-9; 10 bases match TRBD2. The CDR3 has 16 amino acids. Germline V gene sequence: CDR1 SEHNR, CDR2 FQNEAQ (reference sequence). V was clipped by 3 bases and J by 4 bases; unmatched bases: 9. CDR3 loop: CASSFHPGTSAYEQYF. The CDR3 coding sequence is TGTGCCAGCAGCTTCCACCCCGGGACTAGCGCGTACGAGCAGTACTTC.

This clonotype was seen more than once but under ten times. The chain employs TRBV27 and TRBJ1-6; D not certain. Looked up from germline, CDR1 is MNHEY and CDR2 is SMNVEV (reference sequence). The V and J ends lost 0 bases and 12 bases respectively, with 15 bases between them. This CDR3 is built from 15 residues. CDR3 DNA sequence: TGTGCCAGCAGTTTATCTGGTTCGGTTCCGGGACCCCTCCACTTT. This sequence encodes CASSLSGSVPGPLHF.

This clonotype has just a few counts. The chain employs TRBV6-5 and TRBJ2-7; TRBD2 agrees at 10 bases. This CDR3 is built from 13 residues. Trimming at V came to 6 bases and at J to 13 bases, leaving 12 bases not matched to a gene. CDR1 and CDR2 from the germline V gene are MNHEY and SVGAGI. The CDR3 protein is CASRFSSGSGPYF. The CDR3 DNA follows: TGTGCCAGCAGATTCTCTAGCGGGAGCGGTCCTTACTTC.

This clonotype has at least ten counts. This rearrangement joins TRBV20-1 to TRBJ2-7; D could derive from TRBD1 or TRBD2 (5 bases each). The CDR3 is 12 residues long. Germline V gene data show CDR1 as DFQATT and CDR2 as SNEGSKA (reference sequence). With 6 bases removed from V and 1 base from J, the gap between germline ends came to 10 bases. DNA of the CDR3: TGCAGTGCACGGGACCTATCCTACGAGCAGTACTTC. Protein: CSARDLSYEQYF.

On this clonotype: A read error may account for a junction end that differs from germline. This chain joins TRBV7-2 and TRBJ2-5; unclear D gene. Germline-derived CDR1 and CDR2 are SGHTA and FQGNSA. The CDR3 is made up of 14 amino acids. The DNA of the CDR3 is TGTGCCAGCAGCTTAGTGGGGAACCAAGAGACCCAGGACTTC. This gives the protein CASSLVGNQETQDF.

This clonotype was picked up many times. J is TRBJ2-2 and V is TRBV29-1; 9 nucleotides align to TRBD2. Trimming cost V 3 bases and J 1 base; bases outside gene matches: 9. CDR1 is SQVTM, CDR2 ANQGSEA, per germline. The CDR3 has 17 amino acids. In DNA, the CDR3 is TGCAGCGTTGAGGGTCCCAGCGGGAGGCAGAACACCGGGGAGCTGTTTTTT. It is translated as CSVEGPSGRQNTGELFF.

This clonotype was seen only a few times. J is TRBJ2-4 and V is TRBV27; 8 nucleotides align to TRBD1. Looked up from germline, CDR1 is MNHEY and CDR2 is SMNVEV (reference sequence). Trimming removed 5 bases from V and 15 bases from J; junction bases left unmatched: 6. The CDR3 length is 11 residues. CDR3 amino acids: CASSQGARRYF. The CDR3 region has the DNA TGTGCCAGCAGTCAGGGGGCACGAAGGTACTTC.

There are many counts of this clonotype. The CDR3 sequence: CSVELPGVREQYF. In DNA form, the CDR3 reads TGCAGCGTTGAACTGCCGGGGGTCCGCGAGCAGTACTTC. The chain employs TRBV29-1 and TRBJ2-7; possible D gene TRBD2, 6 bases. Looked up from germline, CDR1 is SQVTM and CDR2 is ANQGSEA. Trimming pared 2 bases from V and 6 bases from J, leaving 14 bases between. CDR3 length equals 13 residues.

This clonotype was seen more than once but under ten times. The rearrangement uses TRBV20-1 and TRBJ1-5, with TRBD1 matching over 9 bases. V shed 1 base, J shed 1 base, and the junction held 11 bases outside the gene matches. There are 18 residues in the CDR3. Germline CDR1 and CDR2: DFQATT and SNEGSKA (reference sequence). This chain's CDR3 is CSARGIPLGQGSNQPQHF. DNA of the CDR3: TGCAGTGCTAGAGGGATCCCATTAGGACAGGGGAGCAATCAGCCCCAGCATTTT.

This clonotype came up many times. The gene calls are TRBV20-1 and TRBJ2-7; possibly TRBD2 for D (5 bases). V was clipped by 3 bases and J by 4 bases, with 22 bases between them. Germline V gives CDR1 DFQATT, CDR2 SNEGSKA (reference sequence). This CDR3 comprises 16 residues. CDR3 DNA sequence: TGCAGTGCTAGGGGCAAGGGCCGCGACTACACGTACGAGCAGTACTTC. Encoded protein: CSARGKGRDYTYEQYF.

Points on this clonotype: A much larger clone lies a single base off, so this may be a read error. The chain is built from TRBV28 and TRBJ1-6; D is ambiguous. This CDR3 has 14 residues. Germline V lookup: CDR1 MDHEN, CDR2 SYDVKM. The CDR3 nucleotides read TGTGCCATCGGATCGGGCTCTTATAATTCACACCTCCACTTT. This translates into CAIGSGSYNSHLHF. Full variable domain (remainder filled in from reference TRBV28 and TRBJ1-6): DVKVTQSSRYLVKRTGEKVFLECVQDMDHENMFWYRQDPGLGLRLIYFSYDVKMKEKGDIPEGYSVSREKKERFSLILESASTNQTSMYLCAIGSGSYNSHLHFGNGTRLTVT.

The genes are TRBV5-1 and TRBJ2-7; 8 bases are shared with TRBD1. V lost 0 bases to trimming and J lost 2 bases; unmatched junction nucleotides: 7. The CDR3 contains 16 residues. Germline CDR1 SGHRS, CDR2 YFSETQ. The CDR3 loop is CASSLDPGGTPYEQYF. CDR3 nucleotide sequence: TGCGCCAGCAGCTTGGATCCAGGGGGCACACCCTACGAGCAGTACTTC.

Points on this clonotype: Mismatch with germline at one junction end may stem from a read error. The CDR3 reads CAWRLIRGFTGELCF. CDR3 bases: TGTGCCTGGAGGCTCATTAGGGGGTTCACCGGGGAGCTGTGTTTT. The chain links TRBV30 to TRBJ2-2, with D tentatively TRBD1 (6 bases). This CDR3 has 15 residues. Germline CDR1 and CDR2: GTSNPN and SVGIG (reference sequence).

In this sample, this clonotype turned up many times. This chain joins TRBV10-3 and TRBJ1-1; D is undetermined. Germline V gives CDR1 ENHRY, CDR2 SYGVKD. This CDR3 is built from 13 residues. The V end was cut by 5 bases, the J end by 0 bases, with 7 bases between. CDR3 sequence reads: CAISYGLNTEAFF. In nucleotides, the CDR3 is TGTGCCATCAGTTATGGTTTGAACACTGAAGCTTTCTTT.

The rearrangement uses TRBV19 and TRBJ2-5; D is unclear. The CDR3 is 14 amino acids. The V end lost 3 bases, the J end lost 1 base, and 9 bases lay between the germline ends. CDR1 and CDR2 from the germline V gene are LNHDA and SQIVND (reference sequence). CDR3 DNA sequence: TGTGCCAGTAGTATGGTCAGAACCCAAGAGACCCAGTACTTC. Translated: CASSMVRTQETQYF.

This clonotype was seen repeatedly, ten times or more. The chain joins TRBV19 to TRBJ2-7; 8 nucleotides agree with TRBD1. The ends lost 5 bases at V and 5 bases at J; junction bases unmatched: 8. Looked up from germline, CDR1 is LNHDA and CDR2 is SQIVND (reference sequence). The CDR3 spans 14 residues. The CDR3: CASSSRTGLNEQYF. CDR3 sequence (DNA): TGTGCCAGTAGTTCACGGACAGGGCTCAACGAGCAGTACTTC.

To note about this clonotype: A clone one base away is much larger, so this may be a read error. This chain joins TRBV7-9 and TRBJ2-7; 10 nucleotides align to TRBD1. The CDR3 sequence is 15 residues long. Germline CDR1 reads SEHNR; CDR2 reads FQNEAQ (reference sequence). The CDR3 loop is CASILDLGQGREQYF. CDR3 coding DNA: TGTGCCAGCATCTTAGATTTGGGACAGGGGAGGGAGCAGTACTTC.

This clonotype was recorded many times. This rearrangement joins TRBV2 to TRBJ1-1, with D uncertain. Germline V gene sequence: CDR1 SNHLY, CDR2 FYNNEI. The CDR3 loop spans 13 amino acids. V was cut by 5 bases and J by 1 base, with 8 bases left in between. The CDR3 sequence is CASSLYQNTEAFF. The CDR3 region has the DNA TGTGCCAGCAGTCTGTACCAGAACACTGAAGCTTTCTTT.

At least ten counts were recorded for this clonotype. V is TRBV4-3 and J is TRBJ2-7, with D perhaps given as TRBD1 or TRBD2 (6 bases each). This CDR3 has 14 residues. The V gene's germline CDR1 is LGHNA and CDR2 YSLEER. Trimming stripped 0 bases from V and 5 bases from J, with 11 bases between. The CDR3 reads CASSQEGGFDEQYF. CDR3 nucleotides: TGCGCCAGCAGCCAAGAAGGGGGGTTCGACGAGCAGTACTTC.

The table lists this clonotype with many counts. The V gene is TRBV6-5, the J gene TRBJ2-7; D uncertain. Germline lookup yields CDR1 MNHEY and CDR2 SVGAGI. The CDR3 loop spans 10 amino acids. V was cut by 6 bases and J by 6 bases, with 6 bases left in between. The CDR3 coding sequence is TGTGCCAGCAGGGCAGTCGAGCAGTACTTC. Its translation: CASRAVEQYF.

The chain links TRBV12-3 or TRBV12-4 to TRBJ1-2; perhaps TRBD1 as D (5 bases). V shed 3 bases and J shed 8 bases, with 13 bases lying between them. This CDR3 has 13 residues. DNA of the CDR3: TGTGCCAGCAGTTTCTTCAGGGTAGAGGGCTACACCTTC. Its protein product is CASSFFRVEGYTF.

In its sample, this clonotype was seen a few times. J is TRBJ1-5 and V is TRBV20-1, with a possible D match to TRBD1 (5 bases). CDR3 length: 14 residues. With 6 bases removed from V and 1 base from J, the gap between germline ends came to 13 bases. Germline V lookup: CDR1 DFQATT, CDR2 SNEGSKA (reference sequence). CDR3 in amino acids: CSALEGVSNQPQHF. DNA of the CDR3: TGCAGTGCCTTAGAAGGGGTCAGCAATCAGCCCCAGCATTTT.

In regard to this clonotype: An end of the junction does not agree with germline; a read error may underlie this. J is TRBJ1-5 and V is TRBV3-1; D possibly corresponds to TRBD1 (5 bases). The CDR3 runs to 11 residues. CDR1 and CDR2 (germline): LGHDT, YNNKEL (reference sequence). The CDR3 DNA follows: TGTGCCAGCAGCCAGGGACGGGAGAGGGGTTTT. Translation gives CASSQGRERGF. Variable domain in full (rest from reference TRBV3-1 and TRBJ1-5): DTAVSQTPKYLVTQMGNDKSIKCEQNLGHDTMYWYKQDSKKFLKIMFSYNNKELIINETVPNRFSPKSPDKAHLNLHINSLELGDSAVYFCASSQGRERGFGDGTRLSIL.

This clonotype has at least ten counts. J is TRBJ2-5 and V is TRBV28; perhaps TRBD1 as D (5 bases). In germline, CDR1 is MDHEN, CDR2 SYDVKM. V shed 3 bases and J shed 2 bases, with 13 bases lying between them. The CDR3 consists of 15 residues. Written as DNA, the CDR3 is TGTGCCAGCAGTTTCGCCCTTTCAGGGCAAGAGACCCAGTACTTC. Translating it yields CASSFALSGQETQYF.

This rearrangement joins TRBV28 to TRBJ2-7; D ambiguous. The germline CDR1 and CDR2 sequences are MDHEN and SYDVKM. V lost 3 bases and J 6 bases, leaving 9 bases between the germline ends. The CDR3 length is 12 residues. CDR3 DNA: TGTGCCAGCAGTTTCAGCGCTTTCGAGCAGTACTTC. Translating it yields CASSFSAFEQYF.

Comment on this clonotype: One end of the junction does not line up with germline, which may come from a read error. The V call is TRBV19, the J call TRBJ2-3; 8 bases fit TRBD2. Germline-derived CDR1 and CDR2 are LNHDA and SQIVND (reference sequence). The CDR3 contains 13 residues. CDR3 loop: CASSSGSKDTQYF. The CDR3 DNA reads TGTGCCAGCTCAAGCGGGAGCAAAGATACGCAGTATTTT. The full variable domain, completed using reference TRBV19 and TRBJ2-3, is DGGITQSPKYLFRKEGQNVTLSCEQNLNHDAMYWYRQDPGQGLRLIYYSQIVNDFQKGDIAEGYSVSREKKESFPLTVTSAQKNPTAFYLCASSSGSKDTQYFGPGTRLTVL.

This clonotype has a count of ten or more. The V gene is TRBV14, the J gene TRBJ1-6; D may be TRBD1 (6 bases). Trimming took off 4 bases at V and 6 bases at J, with 13 bases between the two ends. Germline loops: CDR1 SGHDN, CDR2 FVKESK. The CDR3 consists of 15 residues. The CDR3 protein is CASSLRGQSNSPLHF. CDR3 nucleotides: TGTGCCAGCAGCCTTCGAGGACAGAGTAATTCACCCCTCCACTTT.